The 10 T cell receptor beta chains in this list originate from one sample, sequenced in a study of T cell repertoires in cytomegalovirus infection. TCRdb re-called the reads with MiXCR, one entry per CDR3 protein. Of 84,000 or so distinct CDR3 sequences listed, approximately 46% were seen once; the top ten hold about 92%. Antigen specificity for these receptors is unknown. The source was CD8+ T cells from cultured PBMCs, collected from culture after CMV antigen stimulation. All receptors come from a human donor in good health (CMV status not recorded). Some clones in this sample may be carry-over from other donors' samples.

This clonotype has a handful of counts. The V and J genes are TRBV24-1 and TRBJ2-5, with TRBD1 as a possible D gene (5 bases). Germline V gene data show CDR1 as KGHDR and CDR2 as SFDVKD. V lost 1 base and J lost 0, with 8 bases in between. The CDR3 length is 15 residues. The CDR3, as DNA: TGTGCCACCAGTGATTTCTCGGACAACCAAGAGACCCAGTACTTC. Its translation is CATSDFSDNQETQYF.

V gene TRBV7-8 combines with J gene TRBJ2-7, with a weak D call TRBD1 (6 bases). CDR3 length equals 14 residues. Deletions cut 4 bases from V and 3 bases from J, with 13 bases between. Germline values: CDR1 SGHVS, CDR2 FQNEAQ. The chain's CDR3 is CASSSTGTIYEQYF. The CDR3 nucleotides read TGTGCCAGCAGCTCGACAGGTACGATCTACGAGCAGTACTTC. Together with reference TRBV7-8 and TRBJ2-7, the CDR3 gives the full variable domain: GAGVSQSPRYKVAKRGQDVALRCDPISGHVSLFWYQQALGQGPEFLTYFQNEAQLDKSGLPSDRFFAERPEGSVSTLKIQRTQQEDSAVYLCASSSTGTIYEQYFGPGTRLTVT.

The chain recombines TRBV11-2 with TRBJ2-4, with 7 bases matching TRBD2. The CDR3 is 14 residues long. After removal of 2 bases from V and 6 bases from J, the junction contained 4 bases not matched to a gene. The germline gives CDR1 SGHAT, CDR2 FQNNGV. CDR3 sequence (DNA): TGTGCCAGCAGCTTATCAGGGAGGGGAAACATTCAGTACTTC. Translating it yields CASSLSGRGNIQYF.

The chain carries TRBV20-1 and TRBJ2-7; D may be TRBD2 (5 bases). The CDR3 has 14 amino acids. V lost 0 bases and J 0 bases, leaving 9 bases between the germline ends. From germline, CDR1 is DFQATT and CDR2 SNEGSKA (reference sequence). The CDR3 bases are TGCAGTGCTAGAGATCAAGACTACTCCTACGAGCAGTACTTC. Translation gives CSARDQDYSYEQYF.

The chain joins TRBV5-1 to TRBJ2-7; D tentatively fits TRBD1 or TRBD2 (5 bases each). Deletions cut 3 bases from V and 2 bases from J, with 12 bases between. Germline V gene data show CDR1 as SGHRS and CDR2 as YFSETQ. This CDR3 is 14 amino acids long. Here the CDR3 reads CASSSRDGTYEQYF. The CDR3 coding sequence is TGCGCCAGCAGCTCCCGGGACGGGACCTACGAGCAGTACTTC.

The rearrangement links TRBV27 to TRBJ2-5, with a possible D match to TRBD2 (6 bases). Looked up from germline, CDR1 is MNHEY and CDR2 is SMNVEV (reference sequence). The CDR3 is 14 residues long. The V end lost 0 bases, the J end lost 5 bases, and 10 bases lay between the germline ends. DNA of the CDR3: TGTGCCAGCAGTTTATCACTAGCTCTGGAGACCCAGTACTTC. Translated, it gives CASSLSLALETQYF.

This clonotype showed up just a few times. The V and J genes are TRBV4-1 and TRBJ1-5; TRBD1 agrees at 9 bases. The CDR3 is made up of 14 amino acids. The V gene end was trimmed by 4 bases and the J gene end by 6 bases; junction bases not matched to a gene: 4. Germline CDR1 reads MGHRA; CDR2 reads YSYEKL. CDR3 sequence reads: CASSRGQGTQPQHF. The DNA of the CDR3 is TGCGCCAGCAGCCGAGGACAGGGGACTCAGCCCCAGCATTTT.

The sample holds many counts of this clonotype. The V gene is TRBV7-2, the J gene TRBJ2-7; no clear D. CDR1 and CDR2 from the germline V gene are SGHTA and FQGNSA. This CDR3 is 16 amino acids long. Trimming left V 0 bases short and J 3 bases short, with 15 bases between. CDR3 protein: CASSLAGPPLFYEQYF. DNA for the CDR3: TGTGCCAGCAGCTTAGCGGGTCCGCCCCTCTTCTACGAGCAGTACTTC.

This chain connects TRBV12-3 or TRBV12-4 to TRBJ2-5; D is possibly TRBD2 (6 bases). V was cut by 6 bases and J by 1 base, with 12 bases left in between. This CDR3 has 14 amino acids. The CDR3 bases are TGTGCCAGCAGACCCCCCGGGGGCCAAGAGACCCAGTACTTC. Amino acids: CASRPPGGQETQYF.

The CDR3 sequence is CASSQTPRGAMNTEAFF. The CDR3 nucleotides are TGTGCCAGCAGCCAGACCCCCAGGGGAGCGATGAACACTGAAGCTTTCTTT. This sequence joins TRBV12-3 or TRBV12-4 and TRBJ1-1, with D possibly TRBD1 on 6 matching bases. This CDR3 is 17 amino acids long. The V and J ends lost 6 bases and 0 bases respectively, with 20 bases between them.